The TCR beta chain under discussion was sequenced for a study of identical twins. Study-wide results and limits: Abundant beta clonotypes from cord blood had fewer insertions, unlike memory repertoires, which showed none.

Via MiXCR, TCRdb re-called the 5' RACE reads, giving one row per CDR3 protein. The data show some 210,000 distinct CDR3 sequences, 15% to 20% seen once. A few counts support this clonotype. The antigen is not known. The CDR3 is 16 residues long. Trimming cost V 0 bases and J 3 bases, with 13 bases left between them. Germline V CDR1 and CDR2: SGDLS, YYNGEE. The sample also formed part of further work on T cells expressing NK-cell markers.

The sample consisted of CD8+ T cells sorted from blood. This TCR was recovered from a woman aged 18-29 years in good health. The chain employs TRBV9 and TRBJ1-5; D unclear. This CDR3 is CASSVGGGGNNQPQHF. The CDR3 DNA sequence: TGTGCCAGCAGCGTAGGTGGCGGAGGGAACAATCAGCCCCAGCATTTT.